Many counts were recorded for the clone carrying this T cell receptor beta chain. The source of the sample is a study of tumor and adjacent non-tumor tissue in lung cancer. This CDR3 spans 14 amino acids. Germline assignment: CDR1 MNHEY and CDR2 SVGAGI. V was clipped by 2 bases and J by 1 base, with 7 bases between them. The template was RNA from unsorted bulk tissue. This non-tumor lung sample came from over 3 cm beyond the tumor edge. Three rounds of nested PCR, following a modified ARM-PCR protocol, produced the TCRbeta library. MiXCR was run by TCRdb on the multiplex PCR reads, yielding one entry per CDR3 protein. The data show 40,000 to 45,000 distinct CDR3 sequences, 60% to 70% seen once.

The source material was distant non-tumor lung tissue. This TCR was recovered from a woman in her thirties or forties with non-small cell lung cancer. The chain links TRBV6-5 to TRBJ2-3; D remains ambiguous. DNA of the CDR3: TGTGCCAGCAGTTACCGGCCGGGCACAGATACGCAGTATTTT. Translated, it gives CASSYRPGTDTQYF.